This T cell receptor beta chain is drawn from a study of T cell repertoires in cytomegalovirus infection. Study in general: Indications of both CMV infection and matching HLA type were provided by public TCR beta signatures.

Study observations and caveats: Carriers of CMV and the relevant HLA type were discriminated by public TCR beta frequency. It was HLA-C-restricted CMV-specific TCR beta clonotypes that dominated the response ex vivo.

As concerns this clonotype: Its antigen is not identified.

This CDR3 contains 14 residues. V shed 9 bases, J shed 7 bases, and the junction held 15 bases outside the gene matches. Germline assignment: CDR1 SNHLY and CDR2 FYNNEI. From the reads, TCRdb called clonotypes with MiXCR, one entry per CDR3 protein. Of about 310,000 distinct CDR3 sequences listed, about a sixth were seen once; the top ten hold more than 10%. Sequencing was carried out using PBMCs. This TCR was sampled from a human donor in good health (CMV status not recorded). Some clones in this sample may be carry-over from other donors' samples. The chain uses TRBV2 and TRBJ2-7; 7 nucleotides agree with TRBD2. The CDR3 DNA reads TGTGCCAGTACTGGGACCGGACTAGGGAGGGAGCAGTACTTC. It codes for CASTGTGLGREQYF.